This T cell receptor (beta chain) was recovered during a study of cytomegalovirus exposure and HLA in healthy donors. In the study overall: It was reported in a later analysis that the same platform had been used for the 120 validation repertoires as for the 550 to 700 first-cohort repertoires.

The validation cohort, a group of more than 100 subjects, included the donors and was separate from the approximately 670-subject first cohort. With V trimmed by 6 bases and J by 7 bases, 3 bases remained unmatched. Germline V lookup: CDR1 DFQATT, CDR2 SNEGSKA (reference sequence). This CDR3 contains 11 residues. Method: immunoSEQ multiplex PCR; TCRdb's copy keeps in-frame clones and lacks some. The sample records about 360,000 clones, about nine tenths being singletons. This sequence joins TRBV20-1 and TRBJ1-1; 9 bases are a match to TRBD1. The sample consisted of PBMCs. The sequence was collected from a woman between 18 and 29 years old in good health and CMV-seronegative. This chain's CDR3 is CSATGGFEAFF. CDR3 DNA: TGCAGTGCCACAGGGGGCTTTGAAGCTTTCTTT.